What follows are 3 T cell receptor beta chains derived from one specimen sequenced in a study of T cell changes during pregnancy in multiple sclerosis (dated by TCRdb to between 2017 and 2020). Receptor libraries were prepared by the immunoSEQ multiplex PCR assay. The clones in this table, taken by TCRdb from immuneACCESS, are in-frame only. Not every clone is retained; where verified, under half of the shortfall comes from an unresolved V gene, and the cause of the rest is unknown. Recorded for this sample are about 69,000 clones; about 92% of them occurred a single time. The ten largest clones take up about 2% of the sample. The sample here was peripheral blood, taken in the third trimester of pregnancy. These receptors were obtained from a female donor in good health, enrolled as a control in a pregnancy study.

V usage is TRBV19 and J usage is TRBJ2-3; TRBD1 is a possible D gene (5 bases). The CDR3 sequence is 13 residues long. Per germline, CDR1 LNHDA and CDR2 SQIVND (reference sequence). V shed 4 bases and J shed 6 bases, with 11 bases lying between them. For the CDR3, the DNA is TGTGCCAGTAGTACCGACAGCTGGGATACGCAGTATTTT. Translated: CASSTDSWDTQYF.

This chain links TRBV28 with TRBJ1-5; D is perhaps TRBD1 (6 bases). The CDR3 has 15 residues. Trimming pared 1 base from V and 7 bases from J, leaving 14 bases between. Germline V gives CDR1 MDHEN, CDR2 SYDVKM. For the CDR3, the DNA is TGTGCCAGCAGTTTATCCGGGGCAGGGGCCCAGCCCCAGCATTTT. It yields the protein CASSLSGAGAQPQHF.

This rearrangement joins TRBV2 to TRBJ2-5; D perhaps matches TRBD2 (5 bases). The V end was cut by 3 bases, the J end by 1 base, with 6 bases between. Looked up from germline, CDR1 is SNHLY and CDR2 is FYNNEI. The CDR3 has 13 amino acids. The CDR3 nucleotides are TGTGCCAGCAGTGACCGGGGCCAAGAGACCCAGTACTTC. Translation gives CASSDRGQETQYF.